These 2 T cell receptor beta chains came from one sample sequenced in a study of T-cell memory formation after mild COVID-19. Each CDR3 protein is one row after TCRdb ran MiXCR on the 5' RACE reads. The data contain a few hundred thousand distinct CDR3 sequences, roughly a fifth of them seen just once; the ten biggest clones take up under 8.5%. Sequencing used PBMCs or a T cell subset sorted from them (not recorded which). These receptor sequences come from an adult woman who had mild COVID-19 (a few samples of this study predate the infection). Cell type and time point are not known.

This clonotype was seen a handful of times. The V and J genes are TRBV5-1 and TRBJ1-3; 10 bases match TRBD1. Trimming removed 2 bases from V and 3 bases from J; junction bases left unmatched: 2. CDR3 length: 15 amino acids. Germline V gene data show CDR1 as SGHRS and CDR2 as YFSETQ. CDR3 sequence: CASSFGTGDGNTIYF. The CDR3 nucleotides read TGCGCCAGCAGCTTTGGGACAGGGGATGGAAACACCATATATTTT.

This clonotype was detected a few times. This sequence joins TRBV2 and TRBJ1-3; no reliable D call. V gave up 2 bases and J gave up 3 bases, with 17 bases separating them. This CDR3 is built from 17 residues. The germline V gene encodes CDR1 SNHLY and CDR2 FYNNEI. CDR3 bases: TGTGCCAGCAGTGAAATAATTCGTAGGCAGTTTGGAAACACCATATATTTT. This sequence encodes CASSEIIRRQFGNTIYF.